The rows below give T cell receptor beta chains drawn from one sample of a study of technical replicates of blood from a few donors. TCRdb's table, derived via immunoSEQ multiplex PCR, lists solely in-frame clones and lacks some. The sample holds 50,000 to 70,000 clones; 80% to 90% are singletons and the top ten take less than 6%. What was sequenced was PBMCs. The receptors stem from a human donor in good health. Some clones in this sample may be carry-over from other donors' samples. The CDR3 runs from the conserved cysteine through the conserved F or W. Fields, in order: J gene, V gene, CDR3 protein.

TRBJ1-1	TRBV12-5	CASGLNQARSTEAFF
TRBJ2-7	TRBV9	CASSVSGQGYEQYF
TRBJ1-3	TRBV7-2	CASSLGQGSSGNTIYF
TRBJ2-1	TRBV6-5	CASSKPSSWPNEQFF
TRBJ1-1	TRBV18	CASSPVQLMNTEAFF
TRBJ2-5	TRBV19	CASSRTGPQETQYF
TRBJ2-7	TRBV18	CASSPGGLIEQYF
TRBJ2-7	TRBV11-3	CASSLSGAIWVGCTYEQYF
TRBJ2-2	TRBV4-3	CASSQYSGSAGELFF
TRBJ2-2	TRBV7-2	CASSFPPGGRFTGELFF
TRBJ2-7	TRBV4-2	CASSQEGGYEQYF
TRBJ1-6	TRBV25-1	CASSEFSGANSPLHF
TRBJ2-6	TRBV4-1	CASSQGQFFSGANVLTF
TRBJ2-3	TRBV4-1	CASSQGSYPPTDTQYF
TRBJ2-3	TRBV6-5	CASRNRDSYTDTQYF
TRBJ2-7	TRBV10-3	CAIRGTENYEQYF
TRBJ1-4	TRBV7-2	CASSRTPTGKGGEKLFF
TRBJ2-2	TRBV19	CASSFLAGATGELFF
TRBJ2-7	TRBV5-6	CASSLGTAWGDGSEQYF
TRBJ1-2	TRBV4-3	CASSQGRGGQGAGYTF
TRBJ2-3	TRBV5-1	CASSPGTRDTQYF
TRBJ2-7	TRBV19	CASSMAAEGMSQSYEQYF
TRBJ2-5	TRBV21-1	CASSPPFRAGDSTETQYF
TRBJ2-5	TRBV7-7	CASSLRDGGTSGRGETQYF
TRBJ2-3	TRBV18	CASSPAVGSGTPGTQYF
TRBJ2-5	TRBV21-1	CASSPKETQYF
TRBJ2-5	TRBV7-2	CASSSQGLAGAGAQYF
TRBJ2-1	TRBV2	CASSDGTWLFF
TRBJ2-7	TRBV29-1	CSVRTGHYEQYF
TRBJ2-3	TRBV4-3	CASSRGTSGIPTDTQYF
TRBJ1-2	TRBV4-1	CASSQDRDGNYGYTF
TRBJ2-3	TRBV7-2	CASSFYSGGRRDTQYF
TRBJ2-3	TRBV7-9	CASSRLAGELDTQYF
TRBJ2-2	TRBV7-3	CASSPHGGGNTGELFF
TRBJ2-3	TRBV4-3	CASSQKRPSTDTQYF
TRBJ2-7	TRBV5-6	CASSLEGTGGYEQYF
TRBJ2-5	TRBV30	CAWSGLAETQYF
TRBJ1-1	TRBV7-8	CASSTSSGTEAFF
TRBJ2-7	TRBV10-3	CAISVGTSGPRGYEQYF
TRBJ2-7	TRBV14	CASRRTGSVTHEQYF
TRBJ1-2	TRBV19	CASSRGQGSSYGYTF
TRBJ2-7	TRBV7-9	CASSPVVQPRSSYEQYF
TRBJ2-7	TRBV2	CASSEYGTGTYEQYF
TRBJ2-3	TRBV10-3	CAISERGETDTQYF
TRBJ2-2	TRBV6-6	CASSWSGGGELFF
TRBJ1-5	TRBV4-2	CASSQDGQPQHF
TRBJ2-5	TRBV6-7	CASNSLGQSALAVLWWETQYF
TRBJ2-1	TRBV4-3	CASSQDLATPYNEQFF
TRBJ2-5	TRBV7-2	CASSPGGTSWETQYF
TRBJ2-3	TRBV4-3	CASSQDLAEDTQYF
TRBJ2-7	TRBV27	CASSLLGAAEQYF
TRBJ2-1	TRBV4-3	CASSQQRTRAQDEQFF
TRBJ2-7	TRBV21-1	CASSKGVSGEQYF
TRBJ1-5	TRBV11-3	CASSTTPGTGLNQPQHF
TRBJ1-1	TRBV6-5	CASSWTENTEAFF
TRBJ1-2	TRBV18	CASSPAGTDYGYTF
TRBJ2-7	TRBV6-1	CASRDRGKYEQYF
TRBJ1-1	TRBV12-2	CASRLALQAMNTEAFF
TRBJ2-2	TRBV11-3	CASSFNSGAGELFF
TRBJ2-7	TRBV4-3	CASSQDAYVYEQYF